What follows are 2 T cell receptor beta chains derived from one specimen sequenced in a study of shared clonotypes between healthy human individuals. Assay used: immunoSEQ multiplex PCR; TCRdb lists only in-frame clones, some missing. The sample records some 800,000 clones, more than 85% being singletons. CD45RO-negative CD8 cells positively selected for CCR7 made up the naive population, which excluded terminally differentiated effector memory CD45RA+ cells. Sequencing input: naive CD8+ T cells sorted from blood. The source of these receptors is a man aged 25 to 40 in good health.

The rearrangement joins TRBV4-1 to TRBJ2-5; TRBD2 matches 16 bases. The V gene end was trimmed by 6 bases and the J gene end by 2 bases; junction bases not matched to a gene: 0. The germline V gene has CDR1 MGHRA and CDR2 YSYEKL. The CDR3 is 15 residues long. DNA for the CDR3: TGCGCCAGCAGGGGACTAGCGGGAGGGCAAGAGACCCAGTACTTC. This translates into CASRGLAGGQETQYF.

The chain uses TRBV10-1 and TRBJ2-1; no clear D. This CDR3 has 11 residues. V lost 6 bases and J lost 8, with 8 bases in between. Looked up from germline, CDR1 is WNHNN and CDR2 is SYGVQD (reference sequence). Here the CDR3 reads CASRGIYEQFF. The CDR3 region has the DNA TGCGCCAGCAGGGGGATCTATGAGCAGTTCTTC.